This TCR beta chain was obtained from a study of OX40 agonist ivuxolimab in advanced cancers. Study summary: A mean age of around 66 years, range about 23 to 80, was recorded, and roughly 80% were male. Prior anti-PD-1, anti-PD-L1 or anti-CTLA-4 therapy did not bar entry, and about 38% had some.

The study's findings and limits: Clonal expansion among partial responders at 0.1-3.0 mg/kg ranked near the lowest.

Comment on this clone: Its antigen is unidentified.

Here immunoSEQ multiplex PCR was the method, and the copy in TCRdb shows in-frame clones only, minus some. The table lists 80,000 to 100,000 clones, around nine tenths of them singletons. V lost 4 bases, J lost 0 bases, and 1 base lay in between. Germline-derived CDR1 and CDR2 are SGHTA and FQGTGA. This CDR3 spans 13 amino acids. This TCR derives from an adult with an advanced solid tumor such as melanoma, head and neck, liver or kidney cancer. This specimen was CD4+ or CD8+ T cells sorted from blood, taken in a trial of the OX40 agonist ivuxolimab. V usage is TRBV7-3 and J usage is TRBJ2-6; D is unresolved. The CDR3, as DNA: TGTGCCAGCAGCTCCTCTGGGGCCAACGTCCTGACTTTC. It is translated as CASSSSGANVLTF. The full variable domain, its missing parts supplied by reference TRBV7-3 and TRBJ2-6, is GAGVSQTPSNKVTEKGKYVELRCDPISGHTALYWYRQSLGQGPEFLIYFQGTGAADDSGLPNDRFFAVRPEGSVSTLKIQRTERGDSAVYLCASSSSGANVLTFGAGSRLTVL.